This T cell receptor (beta chain) was retrieved from a study of response to subunit inactivated influenza vaccine. This clonotype was counted many times. The antigen is not known. TCRdb analysed the RT-PCR reads with MiXCR anew, one entry per CDR3 protein. The sample has about 570,000 distinct CDR3 sequences; about 11% are singletons. General study results and limits: After each seasonal influenza vaccination, few new T cells are recruited, the authors suggested.

In germline, CDR1 is DFQATT, CDR2 SNEGSKA (reference sequence). This CDR3 has 11 residues. Trimming left V 5 bases short and J 5 bases short, with 9 bases between. These data also featured in a second study, about T cells expressing NK-cell markers. That paper adds: The authors generated TCR beta cDNA through 5'RACE template switching with UMIs. Serological testing identified seven of the eight sequenced donors as HCMV-seropositive and one as seronegative. Within several experiments, an anti-gamma-delta TCR antibody kept the sorting limited to alpha-beta TCR T cells. The same clonotypes also predominated in the CD3+CD56-NKG2C+ fraction of a handful of donors.

This specimen was PBMCs from blood, taken on the day of vaccination. This clonotype was sampled from a middle-aged man who received an inactivated influenza vaccine. This sequence joins TRBV20-1 and TRBJ1-1, with D unresolved. In nucleotides, the CDR3 is TGCAGTGCTCAACATAGAACTGAAGCTTTCTTT. This codes for CSAQHRTEAFF.